This T cell receptor beta chain was captured in a study of chemoradiotherapy in HPV16-positive cancers. Study in general: Candidate HPV-specific T-cell clones and common TCR motifs came from functional assays in two HPV16-positive patients.

Samples were taken several times over chemoradiotherapy. To note about this clone: Its matching antigen is unknown.

TCRdb's copy holds only in-frame clones and misses some; the assay was immunoSEQ multiplex PCR. The sample lists approximately 12,000 clones; around 90% were seen once. CDR3 length: 18 residues. Trimming stripped 8 bases from V and 1 base from J, with 21 bases between. The germline V gene encodes CDR1 SEHNR and CDR2 FQNEAQ (reference sequence). Study-level results: In HPV16-positive patients, HPV-responsive T-cell expansion tracked better recurrence-free survival.

Collection took place from a patient who underwent chemoradiotherapy. This TCR derives from a human donor with HPV-associated anogenital cancer. The gene calls are TRBV7-9 and TRBJ2-6; D gene uncertain. CDR3 nucleotide sequence: TGTGCCAGCCACAAGTTCGCAGGATCGTTTTCTGGGGCCAACGTCCTGACTTTC. This sequence encodes CASHKFAGSFSGANVLTF.